What follows are 29 T cell receptor beta chains derived from one specimen sequenced in a study of blood T cell repertoires in COVID-19. Profiling relied on immunoSEQ multiplex PCR, and the TCRdb table lists in-frame clones only, not all of them. The repertoire holds some 190,000 clones, with around nine tenths as singletons. Sequences were obtained from peripheral blood. Receptors were obtained from a human donor in a cohort sampled during active COVID-19.

This sequence joins TRBV7-9 and TRBJ1-2, with D possibly matching TRBD1 (6 bases). V shed 1 base and J shed 8 bases, with 14 bases lying between them. There are 14 residues in the CDR3. The germline gives CDR1 SEHNR, CDR2 FQNEAQ (reference sequence). The CDR3 reads CASSLETGRQGYTF. In DNA form, the CDR3 reads TGTGCCAGCAGCTTAGAAACAGGGAGACAAGGCTACACCTTC.

The chain recombines TRBV5-6 with TRBJ2-5, with 12 bases that match TRBD2. The trim removed 1 base at V and 4 bases at J, leaving 8 bases unmatched. Germline V gene data show CDR1 as SGHDT and CDR2 as YYEEEE. The CDR3 sequence is 17 residues long. The chain's CDR3 is CASSLLLAGGFRETQYF. CDR3 sequence (DNA): TGTGCCAGCAGCTTGTTACTAGCGGGGGGATTTCGAGAGACCCAGTACTTC.

This sequence joins TRBV12-3 or TRBV12-4 and TRBJ1-2; the D gene is possibly TRBD1 (6 bases). The CDR3 has 12 residues. Trimming took 5 bases from V and 8 from J, leaving 12 bases between them. The CDR3 DNA reads as TGTGCCAGCAGTGTCGACAGGTTCGGCTACACCTTC. Translated: CASSVDRFGYTF.

Notes on this clone: The junction shows a germline mismatch at one end, possibly a read error. The chain combines TRBV4-3 with TRBJ2-2; no reliable D call. The CDR3 consists of 13 residues. Germline values: CDR1 LGHNA, CDR2 YSLEER. Written as DNA, the CDR3 is TGCGCCAGCAGCCTCGAGAACCCCGGGGAGCTGTTTTTT. Translating it yields CASSLENPGELFF.

CDR3 protein: CASSQGSRDYEQYF. In DNA form, the CDR3 reads TGCGCCAGCAGCCAAGGCTCACGGGACTACGAGCAGTACTTC. V gene TRBV4-3 combines with J gene TRBJ2-7; D perhaps matches TRBD2 (5 bases). Germline V gene lookup returns CDR1 LGHNA and CDR2 YSLEER. V was trimmed by 1 base and J by 3 bases, leaving 10 bases between them. This CDR3 contains 14 residues.

The gene calls are TRBV14 and TRBJ2-1; 11 nucleotides align to TRBD2. This CDR3 has 20 residues. Germline values: CDR1 SGHDN, CDR2 FVKESK. V lost 3 bases to trimming and J lost 0 bases; unmatched junction nucleotides: 13. CDR3 sequence reads: CASSHAPGLAGGPSYNEQFF. The CDR3 DNA reads TGTGCCAGCAGCCACGCACCCGGCCTAGCGGGAGGCCCCTCCTACAATGAGCAGTTCTTC.

The V gene is TRBV18, the J gene TRBJ1-2; D is perhaps TRBD1 (5 bases). V was clipped by 6 bases and J by 3 bases, with 11 bases between them. This CDR3 is built from 13 residues. Germline CDR1 is KGHSH and CDR2 is LQKENI. CDR3 nucleotides: TGTGCCAGCTCTCTACAGGAAGACTATGGCTACACCTTC. Translating gives CASSLQEDYGYTF.

V usage is TRBV2 and J usage is TRBJ2-3, with TRBD2 identical over 7 bases. J gave up 1 base and V 2 bases, and 3 bases lay outside the gene matches. The CDR3 has 15 amino acids. From germline, CDR1 is SNHLY and CDR2 FYNNEI. The CDR3 DNA sequence: TGTGCCAGCAGTGAATATCGGGGGGGCACAGATACGCAGTATTTT. Translation: CASSEYRGGTDTQYF. The variable domain in full, completed from reference TRBV2 and TRBJ2-3, reads EPEVTQTPSHQVTQMGQEVILRCVPISNHLYFYWYRQILGQKVEFLVSFYNNEISEKSEIFDDQFSVERPDGSNFTLKIRSTKLEDSAMYFCASSEYRGGTDTQYFGPGTRLTVL.

The rearrangement joins TRBV9 to TRBJ2-3; 8 bases are a match to TRBD1. Germline V gives CDR1 SGDLS, CDR2 YYNGEE. V lost 2 bases to trimming and J lost 2 bases; unmatched junction nucleotides: 4. The CDR3 is 15 amino acids. The CDR3 loop is CASSVGTGHTDTQYF. CDR3 sequence (DNA): TGTGCCAGCAGCGTCGGGACAGGACACACAGATACGCAGTATTTT.

This rearrangement joins TRBV6-2 or TRBV6-3 to TRBJ2-3, with TRBD2 as a possible D gene (6 bases). This CDR3 spans 14 amino acids. V was cut by 2 bases and J by 1 base, with 7 bases left in between. The germline gives CDR1 MNHEY, CDR2 SVGEGT. The CDR3 sequence: CASSYPGGTDTQYF. The CDR3 DNA reads TGTGCCAGCAGTTACCCGGGGGGCACAGATACGCAGTATTTT.

The gene calls are TRBV9 and TRBJ1-2, with 10 bases fitting TRBD1. V was clipped by 3 bases and J by 4 bases; unmatched bases: 12. CDR1 is SGDLS and CDR2 is YYNGEE in the germline V gene. This CDR3 region has 17 residues. The CDR3 protein is CASSDPQGQGKGYGYTF. Here the CDR3 DNA reads TGTGCCAGCAGCGACCCCCAGGGACAGGGGAAAGGCTATGGCTACACCTTC.

The chain couples TRBV7-2 to TRBJ2-2; TRBD1 might be the D (6 bases). The germline CDR1 and CDR2 sequences are SGHTA and FQGNSA. Trimming took off 6 bases at V and 7 bases at J, with 15 bases between the two ends. The CDR3 covers 14 residues. CDR3 coding DNA: TGTGCCAGCAGGCAACAGGGTGGAAACGGGGAGCTGTTTTTT. Amino acid sequence: CASRQQGGNGELFF.

In this sample, this clone turned up once. The chain employs TRBV6-5 and TRBJ2-6; D not certain. This CDR3 is 15 amino acids long. Germline-derived CDR1 and CDR2 are MNHEY and SVGAGI. The V gene lost 2 bases and the J gene lost 2 bases, with 7 bases spanning the gap. The CDR3 coding sequence is TGTGCCAGCAGTTACGACACTGCTGGGGCCAACGTCCTGACTTTC. This codes for CASSYDTAGANVLTF.

The sample holds a few counts of this clone. The genes are TRBV4-1 and TRBJ1-6; 9 bases are shared with TRBD1. Per germline, CDR1 MGHRA and CDR2 YSYEKL. The CDR3 is 18 residues long. Germline trimming cut 0 bases from V and 0 bases from J; bases unmatched to any gene: 3. The CDR3 reads CASSQDLQGASYNSPLHF. The CDR3 coding sequence is TGCGCCAGCAGCCAAGATTTACAGGGGGCCTCCTATAATTCACCCCTCCACTTT.

The CDR3 DNA is TGTGCCAGCAGCCAAGCAGGAGCGGAATACAATGAGCAGTTCTTC. Its protein product is CASSQAGAEYNEQFF. The chain uses TRBV3-1 (or the pseudogene TRBV3-2) and TRBJ2-1, with D perhaps TRBD2 (5 bases). Germline-derived CDR1 and CDR2 are LGHDT and YNNKEL (reference sequence). V lost 1 base and J 4 bases, leaving 11 bases between the germline ends. The CDR3 consists of 15 residues.

The chain links TRBV5-1 to TRBJ2-3; TRBD2 aligns across 7 bases. The CDR3 loop spans 15 amino acids. Trimming cost V 4 bases and J 3 bases; bases outside gene matches: 8. Germline V lookup: CDR1 SGHRS, CDR2 YFSETQ. The CDR3 nucleotides are TGCGCCAGCAGCAGCGGGGACCGGTTTACAGATACGCAGTATTTT. It is translated as CASSSGDRFTDTQYF. The full variable domain, with the rest looked up from reference TRBV5-1 and TRBJ2-3, is KAGVTQTPRYLIKTRGQQVTLSCSPISGHRSVSWYQQTPGQGLQFLFEYFSETQRNKGNFPGRFSGRQFSNSRSEMNVSTLELGDSALYLCASSSGDRFTDTQYFGPGTRLTVL.

The V gene is TRBV10-3, the J gene TRBJ1-4; no firm D call. The CDR3 is made up of 12 amino acids. Trimming took off 4 bases at V and 8 bases at J, with 8 bases between the two ends. Per the germline V gene, CDR1 is ENHRY and CDR2 is SYGVKD. The CDR3 reads CAISVIGEKLFF. The DNA for the CDR3 is TGTGCCATCAGTGTCATCGGGGAAAAACTGTTTTTT.

The chain employs TRBV9 and TRBJ1-6; 7 nucleotides match TRBD1. The CDR3 runs to 14 residues. Germline CDR1 SGDLS, CDR2 YYNGEE. The junction had 3 bases not matched to a gene; V was cut back by 3 bases and J by 6 bases. CDR3 coding DNA: TGTGCCAGCAGCGAGGGACAGATTAATTCACCCCTCCACTTT. Translation gives CASSEGQINSPLHF.

The chain employs TRBV6-5 and TRBJ2-5; 7 nucleotides align to TRBD2. CDR1 is MNHEY, CDR2 SVGAGI, per germline. This CDR3 contains 13 residues. Trimming at V came to 7 bases and at J to 5 bases, leaving 7 bases not matched to a gene. The CDR3 protein is CASMLIAGETQYF. The CDR3 DNA reads TGTGCCAGCATGCTAATAGCGGGCGAGACCCAGTACTTC.

V gene TRBV29-1 combines with J gene TRBJ1-3; possibly TRBD1 for D (6 bases). Trimming pared 2 bases from V and 1 base from J, leaving 9 bases between. The CDR3 totals 14 residues. The germline V gene has CDR1 SQVTM and CDR2 ANQGSEA. In nucleotides, the CDR3 is TGCAGCGTTGAACTTACAGGGTCTGGAAACACCATATATTTT. This sequence encodes CSVELTGSGNTIYF.

This chain connects TRBV7-9 to TRBJ2-7, with a possible D match to TRBD2 (6 bases). The germline CDR1 and CDR2 sequences are SEHNR and FQNEAQ (reference sequence). Trimming removed 6 bases at V and 0 bases at J, with 15 bases between. This CDR3 contains 15 residues. In DNA form, the CDR3 reads TGTGCCAGCAGTCTGGGGACTGACAGCTCCTACGAGCAGTACTTC. It encodes CASSLGTDSSYEQYF.

The chain combines TRBV9 with TRBJ2-3; 9 bases match TRBD2. CDR1 is SGDLS, CDR2 YYNGEE, per germline. This CDR3 is 16 amino acids long. V lost 0 bases and J lost 5; bases outside the gene matches: 7. The CDR3 loop is CASSVVGGGDVDTQYF. The DNA for the CDR3 is TGTGCCAGCAGCGTAGTGGGCGGGGGGGACGTAGATACGCAGTATTTT.

This clone was counted only a few times. The chain links TRBV6-2 or TRBV6-3 to TRBJ2-1, with 8 bases lining up with TRBD1. The ends lost 6 bases at V and 9 bases at J; junction bases unmatched: 7. The CDR3 has 13 amino acids. The germline CDR1 and CDR2 sequences are MNHEY and SVGEGT. This CDR3 reads CASSRTGSIEQFF. DNA of the CDR3: TGTGCCAGCAGCAGGACAGGGTCCATTGAGCAGTTCTTC.

The V gene is TRBV20-1, the J gene TRBJ1-5, with TRBD1 identical over 8 bases. V dropped 3 bases and J dropped 7; count of bases not matched to a gene: 11. The CDR3 extends over 15 amino acids. Germline lookup yields CDR1 DFQATT and CDR2 SNEGSKA (reference sequence). The CDR3 protein is CSASRGRGQEQPQHF. CDR3 DNA: TGCAGTGCTAGTCGTGGCAGGGGGCAGGAACAGCCCCAGCATTTT.

This clone has a single count. CDR3 loop: CASSDSTGGSPLHF. In DNA form, the CDR3 reads TGTGCCAGCAGTGACTCGACGGGGGGTTCACCCCTCCACTTT. V and J are TRBV6-4 and TRBJ1-6; D may be TRBD1 (5 bases). Trimming took off 0 bases at V and 9 bases at J, with 9 bases between the two ends. Germline V lookup: CDR1 MRHNA, CDR2 SNTAGT. CDR3 length equals 14 residues.

The chain recombines TRBV11-1 with TRBJ1-1; the D is unclear. The CDR3 is 13 amino acids. V was pared by 2 bases and J by 3 bases, with 7 bases between. Germline CDR1 and CDR2: SGHAT and FQDESV (reference sequence). The CDR3 protein is CASSLRSYTEAFF. The CDR3 DNA reads TGTGCCAGCAGCTTACGCAGTTACACTGAAGCTTTCTTT.

The rearrangement joins TRBV29-1 to TRBJ1-1; 9 positions match TRBD1. The V segment lost 7 bases and the J segment 4 bases; nucleotides outside the gene matches: 7. CDR1 and CDR2 from the germline V gene are SQVTM and ANQGSEA. The CDR3 consists of 13 residues. DNA for the CDR3: TGCAGCGCTACAGGGGGCGCAGTCACTGAAGCTTTCTTT. The encoded protein is CSATGGAVTEAFF.

CDR3 sequence reads: CASSYSGLNTGELFF. The CDR3 region has the DNA TGTGCCAGCAGCTATAGCGGGCTAAACACCGGGGAGCTGTTTTTT. V and J are TRBV5-6 and TRBJ2-2; 7 bases map to TRBD2. With 3 bases clipped from V and 2 bases from J, the junction kept 4 bases outside the gene matches. This CDR3 has 15 residues. CDR1 is SGHDT, CDR2 YYEEEE, per germline.

This clone was counted a single time. The chain combines TRBV30 with TRBJ2-2, with 14 bases fitting TRBD2. V lost 5 bases and J lost 5; bases outside the gene matches: 7. There are 16 residues in the CDR3. Germline assignment: CDR1 GTSNPN and CDR2 SVGIG (reference sequence). The CDR3 sequence is CAWGGLAGARTGELFF. CDR3 in DNA: TGTGCCTGGGGGGGACTAGCGGGAGCGCGGACCGGGGAGCTGTTTTTT.